This TCR beta chain originates from a study of early stage breast cancer tumors (TCRdb year 2017). Context from the whole study: Of the roughly 15 invasive breast tumors, approximately 11 were found to be estrogen receptor-positive, progesterone receptor-positive and HER2-negative. On average, each sample got roughly 9.7-fold read coverage. Across all samples, over 2,000,000 templates representing approximately 1.2 million unique clonotypes were detected. Eight of the 12 ER+/PR+/HER2- tumors were invasive ductal carcinomas, while the other four were invasive lobular carcinomas.

Two independent genomic DNA replicates were amplified for each sample, with 0.5 ug used for blood and about 1.5 ug for tumor or normal breast. Following the manufacturer's instructions, the ImmunoSeq Intro kit was used to carry out TCRB sequencing on genomic DNA. Multiplex PCR ran approximately 34 cycles with proprietary primers and spike-in control sequences for absolute quantification. Single-end 150-bp reads were used to sequence an 87-bp fragment spanning the CDR3 plus the flanking V and J genes. Seven samples, with two replicates for each sample, were multiplexed per lane of an Illumina MiSeq using version 3.0 chemistry. On the authors' methods: The vendor's proprietary pipeline handled the raw data processing, merging both replicates into a single result for each sample. Productive rearrangements sharing the V-gene family, CDR3 amino acid sequence and J-gene segment were defined as clonotypes. Clonality was computed as 1 minus the normalized Shannon entropy (Pielou evenness) of TCRB abundances. To estimate T cell density, the total number of templates was divided by the number of input cells, which was inferred from the amount of DNA input. Recon was used with default parameters to estimate total repertoire diversity and clonality. A clonotype counted as tumor-enriched if its abundance in tumor exceeded 0.1% and was at least 32-fold higher than its abundance in normal breast. This is the immuneACCESS table as TCRdb keeps it, with only in-frame sequences that have V and J called. A part of the clones is gone; compared with another copy, unresolved V genes explain less than half, and the rest is unexplained. That table furnishes V, J and clone size, whereas the DNA furnished D and trimming. This sample comprises roughly 5,000 clones, approximately 70% of them detected only once. Clones ranked in the top ten supply 15% to 18% of the sample.

CDR3 length: 12 amino acids, cysteine to phenylalanine. The retained sequence is limited to the CDR3, 36 bases, with the frame set at the first base. V sheds 6 bases and J sheds 0 bases, leaving 4 bases between their ends. The germline V gene specifies MDHEN as CDR1 and SYDVKM as CDR2. As for this clone: It has no known antigen specificity. Base-call qualities are not available, and no considerably larger clone is one nucleotide away.

Study-wide findings and limitations: Enriched TCRB sequences shared across patients were mostly commonly generated sequences, unlikely to play an important role in the tumor microenvironment. Approximately 2.5-fold higher T cell density and higher clonality were observed in tumors than in adjacent normal breast tissue. Chain pairing and functional markers such as CD4, CD8 and FOXP3 were missed by bulk genomic DNA sequencing of unsorted cells. Repertoires from blood and normal breast were more alike than repertoires from blood and tumor, and in about 85% of the 16 patients, comparing each tissue with blood separated tumor from normal. Because the cohort was small, a breakdown by tumor subtype could not be done.

About 19-55 mg of tumor tissue was diced, and more than 2.5 ug of DNA was typically obtained. The study profiled bulk TCR beta-chain repertoires in matched peripheral blood, tumor and adjacent normal breast tissue taken from about 15 patients with early-stage breast cancer. After resection, tumor tissue identified by eye was cut out and put into prechilled RNAlater. A TissueLyser II was used to homogenize diced tumor tissue (roughly 20-55 mg) in RLTplus buffer containing beta-mercaptoethanol and antifoaming agent. Genomic DNA was extracted with the Qiagen AllPrep DNA/RNA Mini kit. This clonotype originated in a person in their sixties or seventies with breast cancer. Specimen: breast tumor tissue. The rearrangement joined TRBV28 to TRBJ2-3, with no reliable assignment of the D segment. The DNA sequence is given as TGTGCCAGCAGCGTCAGCACAGATACGCAGTATTTT. This encodes CASSVSTDTQYF.